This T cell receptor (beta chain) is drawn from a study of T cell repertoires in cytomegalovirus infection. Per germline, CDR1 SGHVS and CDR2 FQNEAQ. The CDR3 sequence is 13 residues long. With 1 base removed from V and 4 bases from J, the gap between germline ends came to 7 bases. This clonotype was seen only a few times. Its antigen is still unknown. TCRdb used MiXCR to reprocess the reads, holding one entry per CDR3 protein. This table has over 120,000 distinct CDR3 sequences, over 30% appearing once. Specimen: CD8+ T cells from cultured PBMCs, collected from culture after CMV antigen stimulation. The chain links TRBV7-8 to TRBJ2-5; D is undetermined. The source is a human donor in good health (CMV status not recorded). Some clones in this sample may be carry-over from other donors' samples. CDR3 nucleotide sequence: TGTGCCAGCAGCTTAGACAGCAGAGAGACCCAGTACTTC. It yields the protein CASSLDSRETQYF.